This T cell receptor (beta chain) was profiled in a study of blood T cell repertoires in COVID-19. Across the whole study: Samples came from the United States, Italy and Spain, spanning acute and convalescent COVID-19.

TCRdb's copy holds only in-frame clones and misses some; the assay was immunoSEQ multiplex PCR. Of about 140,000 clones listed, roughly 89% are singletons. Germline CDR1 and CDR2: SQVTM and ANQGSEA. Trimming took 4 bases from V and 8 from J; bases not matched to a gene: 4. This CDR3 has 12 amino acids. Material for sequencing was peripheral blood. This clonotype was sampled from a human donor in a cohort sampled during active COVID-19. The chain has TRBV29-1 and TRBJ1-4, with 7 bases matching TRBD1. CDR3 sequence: CSVGQGHEKLFF. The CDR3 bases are TGCAGCGTTGGACAGGGACACGAAAAACTGTTTTTT. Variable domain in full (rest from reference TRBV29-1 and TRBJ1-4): SAVISQKPSRDICQRGTSLTIQCQVDSQVTMMFWYRQQPGQSLTLIATANQGSEATYESGFVIDKFPISRPNLTFSTLTVSNMSPEDSSIYLCSVGQGHEKLFFGSGTQLSVL.